What follows are 23 T cell receptor beta chains derived from one specimen sequenced in a study of identical twins. TCRdb re-derived calls from the 5' RACE reads in MiXCR, one entry per CDR3 protein. The sample has about 200,000 distinct CDR3 sequences; about 10% are singletons. The sequenced sample was memory T cells sorted from blood. These receptors originate from a man aged 45-60 years in good health.

This clonotype was observed at least ten times. The J gene is TRBJ2-3, the V gene TRBV20-1; 7 nucleotides line up with TRBD1. The germline V gene has CDR1 DFQATT and CDR2 SNEGSKA (reference sequence). This CDR3 spans 15 amino acids. The trim removed 5 bases at V and 4 bases at J, leaving 12 bases unmatched. The CDR3 nucleotides are TGCAGTGCTCGGGGTCAGGGGGTATGGGCAGATACGCAGTATTTT. Its translation is CSARGQGVWADTQYF.

This clonotype has just a few counts. The rearrangement joins TRBV7-2 to TRBJ1-1; the D gene is possibly TRBD1 (6 bases). Germline V CDR1 and CDR2: SGHTA, FQGNSA. V was clipped by 0 bases and J by 11 bases, with 10 bases between them. The CDR3 runs to 12 residues. The CDR3 here is CASSLAPGVAFF. The CDR3 bases are TGTGCCAGCAGCTTAGCGCCAGGGGTTGCTTTCTTT.

This clonotype was counted between two and nine times. The rearrangement links TRBV11-2 to TRBJ2-5; no firm D call. Germline V gene lookup returns CDR1 SGHAT and CDR2 FQNNGV. This CDR3 is 13 amino acids long. The V end was cut by 1 base, the J end by 3 bases, with 6 bases between. The CDR3 here is CASSLGQEETQYF. DNA for the CDR3: TGTGCCAGCAGCTTAGGGCAGGAAGAGACCCAGTACTTC.

V is TRBV28 and J is TRBJ2-7; 8 nucleotides agree with TRBD1. V shed 6 bases, J shed 0 bases, and the junction held 4 bases outside the gene matches. CDR1 and CDR2 (germline): MDHEN, SYDVKM. The CDR3 runs 14 residues. The CDR3 DNA follows: TGTGCCAGCAGGCGACAGGGGAGCTCCTACGAGCAGTACTTC. Translating gives CASRRQGSSYEQYF. The whole variable domain, filled in from reference TRBV28 and TRBJ2-7, reads DVKVTQSSRYLVKRTGEKVFLECVQDMDHENMFWYRQDPGLGLRLIYFSYDVKMKEKGDIPEGYSVSREKKERFSLILESASTNQTSMYLCASRRQGSSYEQYFGPGTRLTVT.

In its sample, this clonotype was seen many times. CDR3 sequence (DNA): TGCAGCGCCCGACCCAGCCAAGAGACCCAGTACTTC. Translating it yields CSARPSQETQYF. The J gene is TRBJ2-5, the V gene TRBV29-1; D gene uncertain. The germline V gene has CDR1 SQVTM and CDR2 ANQGSEA. CDR3 length: 12 amino acids. V was cut by 7 bases and J by 1 base, with 10 bases left in between.

V gene TRBV19 combines with J gene TRBJ2-7, with a possible D match to TRBD1 (6 bases). V was trimmed by 4 bases and J by 1 base, leaving 14 bases between them. The CDR3 sequence is 15 residues long. Germline CDR1 is LNHDA and CDR2 is SQIVND (reference sequence). Here the CDR3 DNA reads TGTGCCAGTAGTACCCTGGAAGGGGGTTCCTACGAGCAGTACTTC. It yields the protein CASSTLEGGSYEQYF.

The sample holds many counts of this clonotype. The chain joins TRBV7-2 to TRBJ2-7; possible D gene TRBD1, 6 bases. CDR3 length equals 14 residues. Looked up from germline, CDR1 is SGHTA and CDR2 is FQGNSA. Trimming stripped 5 bases from V and 5 bases from J, with 16 bases between. The CDR3 loop is CASSQNPRGDEQYF. As DNA, the CDR3 is TGTGCCAGCAGCCAGAACCCCAGGGGCGACGAGCAGTACTTC.

This clonotype came up many times. Here the CDR3 reads CASSYGTGAYEQYF. The DNA of the CDR3 is TGTGCCAGCAGTTACGGGACAGGGGCCTACGAGCAGTACTTC. This chain connects TRBV6-5 to TRBJ2-7; the match to TRBD1 covers 10 bases. CDR1 and CDR2 from the germline V gene are MNHEY and SVGAGI. The CDR3 is 14 amino acids. V was clipped by 2 bases and J by 2 bases; unmatched bases: 0.

This chain joins TRBV7-2 and TRBJ2-1; 11 nucleotides align to TRBD2. This CDR3 has 15 residues. CDR1 is SGHTA, CDR2 FQGNSA, per germline. The J segment lost 9 bases and the V segment lost 2 bases, leaving 6 bases of the junction unmatched. CDR3 nucleotides: TGTGCCAGCAGCTTAACTAGCGGGAGTACAATTGAGCAGTTCTTC. This translates into CASSLTSGSTIEQFF. The full variable domain, completed using reference TRBV7-2 and TRBJ2-1, is GAGVSQSPSNKVTEKGKDVELRCDPISGHTALYWYRQSLGQGLEFLIYFQGNSAPDKSGLPSDRFSAERTGGSVSTLTIQRTQQEDSAVYLCASSLTSGSTIEQFFGPGTRLTVL.

The chain links TRBV7-2 to TRBJ2-7, with D possibly matching TRBD2 (5 bases). V lost 3 bases and J 4 bases, leaving 16 bases between the germline ends. The germline V gene has CDR1 SGHTA and CDR2 FQGNSA. The CDR3 has 15 residues. The CDR3 here is CASSLRWSGEYEQYF. CDR3 DNA: TGTGCCAGCAGCTTGAGGTGGTCCGGGGAGTACGAGCAGTACTTC.

In this sample, this clonotype turned up many times. The gene calls are TRBV11-1 and TRBJ1-1; 8 bases are shared with TRBD1. In germline, CDR1 is SGHAT, CDR2 FQDESV (reference sequence). V gave up 1 base and J gave up 3 bases; unmatched junction bases: 16. The CDR3 covers 19 residues. The CDR3 loop reads CASSLGTGFSRLMYTEAFF. Written as DNA, the CDR3 is TGTGCCAGCAGCTTAGGGACAGGGTTTTCTCGGCTGATGTACACTGAAGCTTTCTTT.

This clonotype was counted at least ten times. The chain is built from TRBV5-1 and TRBJ1-5; tentative D call: TRBD1 (6 bases). CDR3 length: 14 residues. Germline CDR1 SGHRS, CDR2 YFSETQ. Trimming took 2 bases from V and 6 from J, leaving 12 bases between them. CDR3 amino acids: CASSFEAGVQPQHF. DNA of the CDR3: TGCGCCAGCAGCTTCGAGGCAGGGGTTCAGCCCCAGCATTTT.

DNA of the CDR3: TGTGCCAGCTCACCGATCCTGGGGACTAGCGCAGATACGCAGTATTTT. Translating it yields CASSPILGTSADTQYF. The J gene is TRBJ2-3, the V gene TRBV18; 10 bases match TRBD2. The CDR3 length is 16 residues. The V and J ends lost 3 bases and 4 bases, in that order; junction bases with no gene match: 7. The germline V gene encodes CDR1 KGHSH and CDR2 LQKENI. Complete variable domain (other parts from reference TRBV18 and TRBJ2-3): NAGVMQNPRHLVRRRGQEARLRCSPMKGHSHVYWYRQLPEEGLKFMVYLQKENIIDESGMPKERFSAEFPKEGPSILRIQQVVRGDSAAYFCASSPILGTSADTQYFGPGTRLTVL.

The chain uses TRBV21-1 and TRBJ2-5; whether TRBD1, the table's D call, matches the DNA was not checked. TRBV21-1 is given as a pseudogene. This CDR3 comprises 14 residues. As DNA, the CDR3 is TGTGCCAGCAAAGTGTCACCGGAGCCAGAGACCCAGTACTTC. This translates into CASKVSPEPETQYF.

In this sample, this clonotype turned up many times. This sequence joins TRBV5-1 and TRBJ2-3; 9 positions match TRBD2. The V gene end was trimmed by 0 bases and the J gene end by 4 bases; junction bases not matched to a gene: 6. This CDR3 is built from 16 residues. Germline CDR1 is SGHRS and CDR2 is YFSETQ. CDR3 in amino acids: CASSLARGGLPDTQYF. In DNA, the CDR3 is TGCGCCAGCAGCTTGGCGCGGGGGGGCCTTCCAGATACGCAGTATTTT. The full variable domain, in which reference TRBV5-1 and TRBJ2-3 provide the parts outside the CDR3, is KAGVTQTPRYLIKTRGQQVTLSCSPISGHRSVSWYQQTPGQGLQFLFEYFSETQRNKGNFPGRFSGRQFSNSRSEMNVSTLELGDSALYLCASSLARGGLPDTQYFGPGTRLTVL.

This clonotype was seen a few times. The chain carries TRBV12-3 or TRBV12-4 and TRBJ2-1; 15 bases match TRBD2. The CDR3 length is 18 residues. With 5 bases clipped from V and 4 bases from J, the junction kept 9 bases outside the gene matches. The CDR3 spells CASSRPRTSGGEYNEQFF. The CDR3 nucleotides are TGTGCCAGCAGTCGACCTAGGACTAGCGGGGGGGAGTACAATGAGCAGTTCTTC.

This clonotype was seen many times. The chain carries TRBV4-2 and TRBJ1-6; 10 bases are a match to TRBD1. The V and J ends lost 0 bases and 4 bases, in that order; junction bases with no gene match: 15. The CDR3 is 21 amino acids. CDR1 LGHNA and CDR2 YNFKEQ come from the germline V gene. The CDR3, as DNA: TGTGCCAGCAGCCAAGAAGACGGGCGCGGTAGGACAGGGGGATATAATTCACCCCTCCACTTT. Its protein is CASSQEDGRGRTGGYNSPLHF.

This clonotype was counted at least ten times. The chain has TRBV10-3 and TRBJ1-5; a weak D match, TRBD1 (5 bases). The CDR3 has 15 amino acids. Deletions cut 0 bases from V and 0 bases from J, with 6 bases between. The germline gives CDR1 ENHRY, CDR2 SYGVKD. The CDR3 loop reads CAISESGASNQPQHF. CDR3 sequence (DNA): TGTGCCATCAGTGAGTCAGGGGCTAGCAATCAGCCCCAGCATTTT.

This clonotype came up many times. V and J are TRBV19 and TRBJ1-4; D is uncertain. Trimming took off 8 bases at V and 8 bases at J, with 15 bases between the two ends. The CDR3 covers 13 residues. The germline V gene has CDR1 LNHDA and CDR2 SQIVND (reference sequence). The CDR3 spells CASDDGRREKLFF. The CDR3 nucleotides are TGTGCCAGTGACGACGGCCGACGGGAAAAACTGTTTTTT.

This clonotype has ten or more counts. V usage is TRBV27 and J usage is TRBJ1-6; 8 nucleotides align to TRBD1. The trim removed 1 base at V and 7 bases at J, leaving 12 bases unmatched. CDR1 MNHEY and CDR2 SMNVEV come from the germline V gene (reference sequence). There are 18 residues in the CDR3. The CDR3 sequence: CASSLYQLRTGRNSPLHF. In nucleotides, the CDR3 is TGTGCCAGCAGTTTATACCAGCTACGGACAGGGCGGAATTCACCCCTCCACTTT.

This clonotype was seen ten or more times. V is TRBV7-2 and J is TRBJ1-4; D is unresolved. V lost 0 bases to trimming and J lost 8 bases, with 7 bases between them. CDR1 and CDR2 (germline): SGHTA, FQGNSA. The CDR3 is 13 amino acids. The DNA for the CDR3 is TGTGCCAGCAGCTTAGCAAGCACAGAAAAACTGTTTTTT. This codes for CASSLASTEKLFF.

CDR3 coding DNA: TGCAGTGCGCAAAAAAAATTCGACAGGGTGAACACTGAAGCTTTCTTT. Its translation is CSAQKKFDRVNTEAFF. The V gene is TRBV20-1, the J gene TRBJ1-1; TRBD1 aligns across 7 bases. Germline trimming cut 6 bases from V and 0 bases from J; bases unmatched to any gene: 13. This CDR3 contains 16 residues. Germline CDR1 and CDR2: DFQATT and SNEGSKA (reference sequence).

In its sample, this clonotype was seen many times. CDR3 protein: CSARDIRLAGGPSYEQYF. DNA for the CDR3: TGCAGTGCTAGAGATATCCGACTAGCGGGAGGACCCTCCTACGAGCAGTACTTC. The chain recombines TRBV20-1 with TRBJ2-7, with 13 nucleotides matching TRBD2. The CDR3 covers 18 residues. The germline V gene encodes CDR1 DFQATT and CDR2 SNEGSKA (reference sequence). V was pared by 0 bases and J by 0 bases, with 8 bases of the junction left unmatched.